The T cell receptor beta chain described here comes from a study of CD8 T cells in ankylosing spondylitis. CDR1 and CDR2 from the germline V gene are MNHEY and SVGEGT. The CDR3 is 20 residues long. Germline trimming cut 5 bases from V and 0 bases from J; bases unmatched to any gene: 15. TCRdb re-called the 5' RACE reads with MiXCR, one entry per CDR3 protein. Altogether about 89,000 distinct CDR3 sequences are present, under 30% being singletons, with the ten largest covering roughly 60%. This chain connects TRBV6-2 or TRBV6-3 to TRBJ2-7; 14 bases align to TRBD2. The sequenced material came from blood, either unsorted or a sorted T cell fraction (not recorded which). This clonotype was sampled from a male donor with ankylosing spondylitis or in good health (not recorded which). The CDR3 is CASSPFYTGTSGGFSYEQYF. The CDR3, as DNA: TGTGCCAGCAGTCCTTTTTATACCGGGACTAGCGGGGGATTCTCCTACGAGCAGTACTTC.